This TCR beta chain comes out of a study of molecular identifiers for immune sequencing clone quantification. Germline CDR1 and CDR2: MNHEY and SMNVEV (reference sequence). The ends lost 3 bases at V and 0 bases at J; junction bases unmatched: 8. The CDR3 contains 16 residues. TCRdb re-called the PCR reads with MiXCR, one entry per CDR3 protein. The profile shows about 320,000 distinct CDR3 sequences, 24% of them singletons. The chain joins TRBV27 to TRBJ2-7, with 7 bases aligning to TRBD1. This TCR was sampled from a human donor in good health. Some libraries in this study had Jurkat cell RNA spiked in. The sequencing sample was made of naive CD8+ T cells from blood, with Jurkat cell RNA spiked in. Sample subset: FACS-sorted CD8+CD4-CCR7+CD45RA+ naive T cells. Here the CDR3 reads CASSLGVTGSSYEQYF. The CDR3 nucleotides are TGTGCCAGCAGTTTGGGAGTGACAGGGAGCTCCTACGAGCAGTACTTC.